A single sample gave rise to the 16 T cell receptor beta chains below, sequenced in a study of shared clonotypes between healthy human individuals. Clones were sequenced by immunoSEQ multiplex PCR, and TCRdb holds only the in-frame ones, with some missing. This table has over 1.5 million clones, approximately 98% appearing once. Sequenced: naive CD4+ T cells sorted from blood. Stated subset: CD45RA+ positively selected. These receptors were obtained from a man aged 25 to 40 in good health.

V usage is TRBV7-8 and J usage is TRBJ2-1; 7 positions agree with TRBD2. Losses at the gene ends were 1 base for V and 5 bases for J; bases not matched to a gene: 11. The CDR3 length is 17 residues. From germline, CDR1 is SGHVS and CDR2 FQNEAQ. The CDR3 nucleotides are TGTGCCAGCAGCTTAGGGGGAGGGCTAGCCTTCGACAATGAGCAGTTCTTC. Protein product: CASSLGGGLAFDNEQFF.

The chain employs TRBV10-3 and TRBJ2-5; tentatively, D is TRBD1 (7 bases). The CDR3 covers 13 residues. Per germline, CDR1 ENHRY and CDR2 SYGVKD. V lost 7 bases and J 2 bases, leaving 11 bases between the germline ends. The CDR3 region is CAITGGLQETQYF. As DNA, the CDR3 is TGTGCCATCACAGGGGGGCTTCAAGAGACCCAGTACTTC.

This rearrangement joins TRBV29-1 to TRBJ1-4; 7 nucleotides match TRBD1. CDR3 length: 17 residues. Losses at the gene ends were 4 bases for V and 3 bases for J; bases not matched to a gene: 14. Germline-derived CDR1 and CDR2 are SQVTM and ANQGSEA. CDR3 residues: CSVGAPNRGSPNEKLFF. The DNA of the CDR3 is TGCAGCGTTGGGGCACCGAACAGGGGCTCTCCTAATGAAAAACTGTTTTTT.

This chain uses TRBV7-9 with TRBJ2-1; possibly TRBD2 for D (6 bases). Germline V gene lookup returns CDR1 SEHNR and CDR2 FQNEAQ (reference sequence). The ends were cut back, 0 bases at V and 4 bases at J, with 7 bases in the middle. The CDR3 is 14 residues long. In nucleotides, the CDR3 is TGTGCCAGCAGCTTAGCGACTAGGTACAATGAGCAGTTCTTC. Residues: CASSLATRYNEQFF.

J is TRBJ2-3 and V is TRBV27; tentative D call: TRBD2 (6 bases). V lost 4 bases and J 1 base, leaving 15 bases between the germline ends. Germline V CDR1 and CDR2: MNHEY, SMNVEV (reference sequence). The CDR3 has 16 amino acids. In DNA form, the CDR3 reads TGTGCCAGCAGTTCCTACCGTCGCGGGGGCACAGATACGCAGTATTTT. It is translated as CASSSYRRGGTDTQYF.

This chain links TRBV7-8 with TRBJ2-5; D remains unclear. CDR1 and CDR2 (germline): SGHVS, FQNEAQ. The CDR3 covers 14 residues. V gave up 2 bases and J gave up 1 base, with 8 bases separating them. The CDR3, as DNA: TGTGCCAGCAGCTTACGACGTACCCAAGAGACCCAGTACTTC. Translation gives CASSLRRTQETQYF.

This rearrangement joins TRBV19 to TRBJ2-3; no clear D gene. The germline V gene encodes CDR1 LNHDA and CDR2 SQIVND (reference sequence). The V end was cut by 3 bases, the J end by 6 bases, with 10 bases between. The CDR3 runs 13 residues. CDR3 region: CASSIYRDDTQYF. In DNA form, the CDR3 reads TGTGCCAGTAGTATCTATCGAGATGATACGCAGTATTTT.

The chain uses TRBV5-4 and TRBJ2-2, with a weak D call TRBD2 (5 bases). Per the germline V gene, CDR1 is SGHNT and CDR2 is YYREEE (reference sequence). The CDR3 consists of 16 residues. V was shortened by 9 bases and J by 7 bases, with 25 bases between the two germline ends. The CDR3 DNA follows: TGTGCCATTTCGTCACTACCGGGGTTCGGTGGCGGGGAGCTGTTTTTT. Its translation: CAISSLPGFGGGELFF.

This chain connects TRBV4-3 to TRBJ2-7; weak D call: TRBD2 (7 bases). CDR3 length: 15 residues. Trimming stripped 4 bases from V and 2 bases from J, with 15 bases between. Germline CDR1 is LGHNA and CDR2 is YSLEER. CDR3 residues: CASSRAWEGAYEQYF. The CDR3 nucleotides are TGCGCCAGCAGCCGAGCGTGGGAGGGGGCCTACGAGCAGTACTTC.

The gene calls are TRBV9 and TRBJ2-7; the match to TRBD2 covers 9 bases. The V and J ends lost 2 bases and 5 bases, in that order; junction bases with no gene match: 17. Germline V CDR1 and CDR2: SGDLS, YYNGEE. The CDR3 is 18 amino acids. CDR3 in DNA: TGTGCCAGCAGCGTGGGTAGCGGGAGTATTCCCCATCAGGACGAGCAGTACTTC. This codes for CASSVGSGSIPHQDEQYF. The whole variable domain, filled in from reference TRBV9 and TRBJ2-7, reads DSGVTQTPKHLITATGQRVTLRCSPRSGDLSVYWYQQSLDQGLQFLIQYYNGEERAKGNILERFSAQQFPDLHSELNLSSLELGDSALYFCASSVGSGSIPHQDEQYFGPGTRLTVT.

This rearrangement joins TRBV9 to TRBJ2-2, with 13 bases identical to TRBD2. After removal of 4 bases from V and 6 bases from J, the junction contained 15 bases not matched to a gene. The CDR3 sequence is 19 residues long. Germline CDR1 SGDLS, CDR2 YYNGEE. The CDR3 loop is CASSPRGLAGLDFAGELFF. The DNA for the CDR3 is TGTGCCAGCAGCCCCAGGGGACTAGCGGGACTAGATTTTGCCGGGGAGCTGTTTTTT.

CDR3 residues: CASSPSGANVLTF. For the CDR3, the DNA is TGTGCCAGCAGCCCCTCCGGGGCCAACGTCCTGACTTTC. V gene TRBV7-6 combines with J gene TRBJ2-6; no clear D gene. V was shortened by 5 bases and J by 4 bases, with 6 bases between the two germline ends. In germline, CDR1 is SGHVS, CDR2 FNYEAQ. The CDR3 extends over 13 amino acids. Combining the CDR3 with reference TRBV7-6 and TRBJ2-6 gives the whole variable domain GAGVSQSPRYKVTKRGQDVALRCDPISGHVSLYWYRQALGQGPEFLTYFNYEAQQDKSGLPNDRFSAERPEGSISTLTIQRTEQRDSAMYRCASSPSGANVLTFGAGSRLTVL.

The chain combines TRBV30 with TRBJ1-2; D remains ambiguous. CDR3 size: 11 residues. From germline, CDR1 is GTSNPN and CDR2 SVGIG (reference sequence). As DNA, the CDR3 is TGTGCTGTGGACCACGGTACCGGCTACACCTTC. Amino acids: CAVDHGTGYTF.

Concerning this clone: The sample holds other DNA sequences that translate to the same CDR3. The chain employs TRBV7-8 and TRBJ2-2; D is uncertain. Germline loops: CDR1 SGHVS, CDR2 FQNEAQ. The V and J ends lost 3 bases and 3 bases respectively, with 2 bases between them. The CDR3 covers 12 residues. DNA of the CDR3: TGTGCCAGCAGCTTGGACACCGGGGAGCTGTTTTTT. Translation gives CASSLDTGELFF.

This chain links TRBV4-1 with TRBJ2-7; 11 bases align to TRBD2. V shed 7 bases, J shed 3 bases, and the junction held 5 bases outside the gene matches. Germline CDR1 and CDR2: MGHRA and YSYEKL. This CDR3 spans 14 amino acids. CDR3 DNA: TGCGCCAGCACCCCACTAGCGGGAGACTACGAGCAGTACTTC. Translated, it gives CASTPLAGDYEQYF.

The rearrangement joins TRBV18 to TRBJ2-3; 9 bases map to TRBD2. CDR3 length: 18 amino acids. Trimming at V came to 5 bases and at J to 4 bases, leaving 16 bases not matched to a gene. Per germline, CDR1 KGHSH and CDR2 LQKENI. CDR3 bases: TGTGCCAGCTCATTGGCTAGCGGGGTTGACCGAGCGGCAGATACGCAGTATTTT. Amino acid sequence: CASSLASGVDRAADTQYF.